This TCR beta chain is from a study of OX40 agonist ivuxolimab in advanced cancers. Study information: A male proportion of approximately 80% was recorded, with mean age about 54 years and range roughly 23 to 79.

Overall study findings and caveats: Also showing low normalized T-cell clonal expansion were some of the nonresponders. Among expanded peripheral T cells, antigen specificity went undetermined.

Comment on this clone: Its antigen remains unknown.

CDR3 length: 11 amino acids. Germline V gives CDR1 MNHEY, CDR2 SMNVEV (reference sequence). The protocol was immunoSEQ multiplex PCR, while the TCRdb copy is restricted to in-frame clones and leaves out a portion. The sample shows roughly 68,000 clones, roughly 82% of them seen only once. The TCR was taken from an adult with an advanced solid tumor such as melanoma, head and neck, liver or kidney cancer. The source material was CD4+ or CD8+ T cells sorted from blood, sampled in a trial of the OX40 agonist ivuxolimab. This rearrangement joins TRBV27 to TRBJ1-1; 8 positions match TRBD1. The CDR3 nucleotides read TGTGCTTCCGGGGCAGGGGGCAAAGCTTTCTTT. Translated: CASGAGGKAFF.